These T cell receptor beta chains were read from a single sample in a study of cytomegalovirus exposure and HLA in healthy donors. TCRdb keeps only in-frame clones here, not all; method: immunoSEQ multiplex PCR. This sample has approximately 110,000 clones, with 60% to 80% found just once. Specimen: PBMCs. These receptors all stem from a man aged 50-60 years in good health and CMV-seropositive. The CDR3 runs from the conserved cysteine through the conserved F or W. A D gene is named only where the DNA matches it firmly. For some rows the clone size is stated as once, few or many, or as a class when expanded; others skip it.

>-|TRBJ2-5|TRBV19|TRBD1
TGTGCCAGTAGTAAAACTTTACAGGGGTCTACCAGTGGGACCCAGTACTTC
CASSKTLQGSTSGTQYF
>few|TRBJ2-1|TRBV5-1|TRBD2
TGCGCCAGCAGCTCGAGAACGGGGGGCTCCTACAATGAGCAGTTCTTC
CASSSRTGGSYNEQFF
>-|TRBJ2-3|TRBV10-2|TRBD2
TGCGCCAGCAGCTCCGGGGAGGGGAATACAGATACGCAGTATTTT
CASSSGEGNTDTQYF
>once|TRBJ2-7|TRBV5-4|-
TGTGCCAGCAGCTCCCCAAGCGGAGGCGAGCAGTACTTC
CASSSPSGGEQYF
>-|TRBJ2-1|TRBV4-1|TRBD2
TGCGCCAGCAGCCCCCGCAGAGAGCGGGACCATACCTACAATGAGCAGTTCTTC
CASSPRRERDHTYNEQFF
>few|TRBJ1-1|TRBV20-1|-
TGCAGTGTCAGGGAAGCAGAAGCTTTCTTT
CSVREAEAFF
>-|TRBJ2-1|TRBV7-9|TRBD2
TGTGCCAGCAGCTTTAGCGGGAGGGGTGGGTTCTTC
CASSFSGRGGFF
>-|TRBJ2-1|TRBV6-1|-
TGTGCCAGCAGTGCCACGGACACCTACAATGAGCAGTTCTTC
CASSATDTYNEQFF
>-|TRBJ2-4|TRBV5-4|TRBD2
TGTGCCAGCAGCTCGGGAACTAGCGGTTACAAAAACATTCAGTACTTC
CASSSGTSGYKNIQYF
>-|TRBJ1-1|TRBV6-6|TRBD1
TGTGCCAGCAGTTCGCAGGGGGTAGACACTGAAGCTTTCTTT
CASSSQGVDTEAFF
>-|TRBJ1-5|TRBV18|TRBD1
TGTGCCAGCTCTACCCTACAGGGGACTAATCAGCCCCAGCATTTT
CASSTLQGTNQPQHF
>once|TRBJ2-1|TRBV9|-
TGTGCCAGCAGCGTTCAGGGGCGTGAGTACAATGAGCAGTTCTTC
CASSVQGREYNEQFF
>few|TRBJ1-4|TRBV2|TRBD1
TGTGCCAGCAGGGGCGGACAGGCTGAAAAACTGTTTTTT
CASRGGQAEKLFF
>-|TRBJ1-2|TRBV7-8|TRBD1
TGTGCCAGCAGCCGGGGACAGGCGATCCCCTATGGCTACACCTTC
CASSRGQAIPYGYTF
>-|TRBJ2-7|TRBV20-1|-
TGCAGTGCAGTACTTTCCTACGAGCAGTACTTC
CSAVLSYEQYF
>few|TRBJ2-3|TRBV11-3|-
TGTGCCAGCAGCTTAGTGGCAAGCACAGATACGCAGTATTTT
CASSLVASTDTQYF
>-|TRBJ1-2|TRBV2|-
TGTGCCAGCAGTGAAGGGTACGGACTCCCCGCCACAAATGGCTACACCTTC
CASSEGYGLPATNGYTF
>-|TRBJ1-3|TRBV7-8|-
TGTGCCAGCAGTCTAGTGGGGGCGGTTGGAAACACCATATATTTT
CASSLVGAVGNTIYF
>-|TRBJ1-6|TRBV9|TRBD1
TGTGCCAGCAGCGCTGGGACAGGGGTAGGTTCACCCCTCCACTTT
CASSAGTGVGSPLHF
>-|TRBJ2-1|TRBV7-2|-
TGTGCCAGCAGCTTAGGACTTCAGATGAGAAATGAGCAGTTCTTC
CASSLGLQMRNEQFF
>-|TRBJ1-1|TRBV19|-
TGTGCCAGTAGTATAGACGGGAACACTGAAGCTTTCTTT
CASSIDGNTEAFF
>-|TRBJ1-1|TRBV7-2|-
TGTGCCAGCAGCTTCCGCGGGGCTGAAGCTTTCTTT
CASSFRGAEAFF
>-|TRBJ1-1|TRBV7-9|-
TGTGCCAGCAGCTCCGGACAGTCGAACACTGAAGCTTTCTTT
CASSSGQSNTEAFF
>-|TRBJ2-1|TRBV2|TRBD2
TGTGCCAGCAAGGGACTAGCGGACTACAATGAGCAGTTCTTC
CASKGLADYNEQFF
>-|TRBJ1-2|TRBV9|-
TGTGCCAGCAGCCCGCGGGGGGGGGCGCAGTATGGCTACACCTTC
CASSPRGGAQYGYTF
>once|TRBJ2-7|TRBV11-2|TRBD2
TGTGCCAGCAGCCAAGCGGGGGCTGGGGAGCAGTACTTC
CASSQAGAGEQYF
>-|TRBJ2-5|TRBV11-2|-
TGTGCCAGCAGCTTTGCACGGGGGCGGGGGGAGACCCAGTACTTC
CASSFARGRGETQYF
>-|TRBJ2-1|TRBV6-5|TRBD2
TGTGCCACTCGGGGACTAGATTACAATGAGCAGTTCTTC
CATRGLDYNEQFF
>-|TRBJ1-6|TRBV6-1|-
TGTGCCAGCAGGGCAGGGGATTCACCCCTCCACTTT
CASRAGDSPLHF
>few|TRBJ1-4|TRBV15|TRBD1
TGTGCCACCAGCCGGGGGACAGCTAATGAAAAACTGTTTTTT
CATSRGTANEKLFF
>-|TRBJ1-6|TRBV30|TRBD1
TGTGCCTGGAGTGTACAAGGGGGCTGGGGTTCACCCCTCCACTTT
CAWSVQGGWGSPLHF
>-|TRBJ1-2|TRBV7-9|-
TGTGCCAGCAGCTTAGCGTGGGGAGTCGGCTATGGCTACACCTTC
CASSLAWGVGYGYTF
>-|TRBJ2-1|TRBV9|TRBD2
TGTGCCAGCAGCGTAGGGGGCGGGGGGCCCTCCTACAATGAGCAGTTCTTC
CASSVGGGGPSYNEQFF
>-|TRBJ1-1|TRBV28|-
TGTGCCAGCAGTTCCCCCACCATAGGAGTCACTGAAGCTTTCTTT
CASSSPTIGVTEAFF
>-|TRBJ1-1|TRBV5-4|TRBD1
TGTGCCAGCAGCTTGTCAGGGGGATCCTACACTGAAGCTTTCTTT
CASSLSGGSYTEAFF
>few|TRBJ2-3|TRBV4-1|-
TGCGCCAGCAGCCAAGAGTCTTCCACAGATACGCAGTATTTT
CASSQESSTDTQYF